This T cell receptor beta chain was profiled in a study of blood T cell repertoires in COVID-19. Study context: Both acute and convalescent COVID-19 samples were obtained from the United States, Italy and Spain. PBMCs, B-cell-depleted T cells, or T cells provided the cDNA or gDNA that made up the material.

In the study's own analysis: Amplification of reference gene primers provided the estimated nucleated cell counts. Produced via immunoSEQ multiplex PCR; TCRdb's table is partial and in-frame only. V and J calls and clone size are copied from that table; D and trimming were computed from the DNA. The data show approximately 85,000 clones, 75% to 85% seen once. Germline-derived CDR1 and CDR2 are LGHDT and YNNKEL (reference sequence). The V gene end was trimmed by 2 bases and the J gene end by 4 bases; junction bases not matched to a gene: 8. The CDR3 runs to 16 residues. The chain links TRBV3-1 (or the pseudogene TRBV3-2) to TRBJ2-1; 7 bases match TRBD2. The sequenced sample consisted of peripheral blood. The sequence derives from a human donor in a cohort sampled during active COVID-19. CDR3 region: CASSQHLAATYNEQFF. In DNA, the CDR3 is TGTGCCAGCAGCCAACACCTAGCGGCTACATACAATGAGCAGTTCTTC.